These 23 T cell receptor beta chains came from one sample sequenced in a study of CD8 T cells in Susac syndrome (dated by TCRdb to about 2019). To prepare the library, the immunoSEQ multiplex PCR assay was applied. RNA was extracted using the RNeasy kit, and roughly 0.5 to 1 microgram was reverse transcribed with random hexamers. The public reads were quality trimmed at Q25 with fastp and then assembled into clones with MiXCR by TCRdb, keeping productive beta chains. Rows with one shared CDR3 protein collapse into an entry with the most common genes and DNA. The sample yields approximately 180,000 distinct CDR3 sequences; roughly 91% were counted once. The top ten clones comprise around 0.079% of the sample. The sequenced sample consisted of CD4+ T cells from PBMCs. These receptors were taken from a human donor with Susac syndrome.

V and J are TRBV7-9 and TRBJ2-2; D remains unclear. CDR1 SEHNR and CDR2 FQNEAQ come from the germline V gene (reference sequence). Between the trimmed V and J ends, which lost 2 bases and 1 base, there was a span of 5 bases. This CDR3 is built from 14 residues. The CDR3, as DNA: TGTGCCAGCAGCTTAAAACAGAACACCGGGGAGCTGTTTTTT. It encodes CASSLKQNTGELFF.

The V call is TRBV2, the J call TRBJ1-4; 8 bases are a match to TRBD1. Trimming cost V 10 bases and J 8 bases; bases outside gene matches: 6. This CDR3 has 12 residues. Germline V lookup: CDR1 SNHLY, CDR2 FYNNEI. The CDR3 is CAKGQEQEKLFF. The CDR3 nucleotides read TGTGCCAAGGGACAGGAGCAGGAAAAACTGTTTTTT.

This clonotype was seen a handful of times. J is TRBJ1-1 and V is TRBV12-3 or TRBV12-4; D is ambiguous. V lost 1 base, J lost 1 base, and 7 bases lay in between. The CDR3 is 14 residues long. The CDR3 here is CASSLDSPNTEAFF. As DNA, the CDR3 is TGTGCCAGCAGTTTAGACAGCCCGAACACTGAAGCTTTCTTT.

V and J are TRBV25-1 and TRBJ1-5, with 7 positions matching TRBD1. CDR3 size: 15 residues. The V and J ends lost 6 bases and 6 bases, in that order; junction bases with no gene match: 11. CDR1 is MGHDK and CDR2 is SYGVNS in the germline V gene. As DNA, the CDR3 is TGTGCCAGCAGGTCCGGGACAGATAAAGGTCAGCCCCAGCATTTT. It is translated as CASRSGTDKGQPQHF.

As DNA, the CDR3 is TGTGCCAGCAGCCCCCCCTCTGGGACGGGAAAACACTACGAGCAGTACTTC. This sequence encodes CASSPPSGTGKHYEQYF. The chain employs TRBV7-2 and TRBJ2-7; D tentatively reads TRBD1 or TRBD2 (5 bases each). Deletions cut 5 bases from V and 3 bases from J, with 23 bases between. The CDR3 has 17 amino acids. Looked up from germline, CDR1 is SGHTA and CDR2 is FQGNSA.

This rearrangement joins TRBV20-1 to TRBJ1-2; 8 nucleotides match TRBD1. The CDR3 consists of 13 residues. Germline V gives CDR1 DFQATT, CDR2 SNEGSKA (reference sequence). J gave up 8 bases and V 5 bases, and 10 bases lay outside the gene matches. CDR3 protein: CSARDTGGYGYTF. CDR3 in DNA: TGCAGTGCTCGGGACACAGGGGGTTACGGCTACACCTTC.

The chain recombines TRBV28 with TRBJ2-3; 7 bases are a match to TRBD2. This CDR3 is built from 16 residues. Germline trimming cut 1 base from V and 3 bases from J; bases unmatched to any gene: 7. Germline CDR1 is MDHEN and CDR2 is SYDVKM. The CDR3 coding sequence is TGTGCCAGCAGTTTATCCGGCGGGAGTAGGACAGATACGCAGTATTTT. Amino acids: CASSLSGGSRTDTQYF.

V and J are TRBV12-3 or TRBV12-4 and TRBJ2-2, with no clear D. There are 14 residues in the CDR3. Trimming took off 5 bases at V and 4 bases at J, with 11 bases between the two ends. The CDR3 DNA is TGTGCCAGCAGTCCTAAATATCCCACCGGGGAGCTGTTTTTT. Amino acid sequence: CASSPKYPTGELFF.

V is TRBV25-1 and J is TRBJ2-1, with 8 bases that match TRBD2. This CDR3 has 13 amino acids. Trimming at V came to 5 bases and at J to 7 bases, leaving 4 bases not matched to a gene. Germline assignment: CDR1 MGHDK and CDR2 SYGVNS. The CDR3 bases are TGTGCCAGCAGTCGGTCGGGGGGGAATGAGCAGTTCTTC. Protein: CASSRSGGNEQFF.

The chain employs TRBV30 and TRBJ1-1; a weak D match, TRBD1 (6 bases). Germline-derived CDR1 and CDR2 are GTSNPN and SVGIG (reference sequence). The V gene lost 2 bases and the J gene lost 8 bases, with 12 bases spanning the gap. The CDR3 spans 12 residues. The CDR3 loop reads CAWSPSGTEAFF. The CDR3 DNA reads TGTGCCTGGAGTCCATCCGGGACAGAAGCTTTCTTT.

This clonotype was seen only once. This rearrangement joins TRBV5-1 to TRBJ2-5, with unresolved D. This CDR3 comprises 14 residues. Germline lookup yields CDR1 SGHRS and CDR2 YFSETQ. Between the trimmed V and J ends, which lost 1 base and 5 bases, there was a span of 12 bases. Written as DNA, the CDR3 is TGCGCCAGCAGCTTGAAACAAGTTCTCGAGACCCAGTACTTC. This encodes CASSLKQVLETQYF.

In this sample, this clonotype turned up a few times. CDR3 sequence (DNA): TGTGCCTGGAGGCCCGGGACAGGAAACTATGGCTACACCTTC. Translation: CAWRPGTGNYGYTF. The chain uses TRBV30 and TRBJ1-2; 8 nucleotides agree with TRBD1. Germline V gene data show CDR1 as GTSNPN and CDR2 as SVGIG (reference sequence). The CDR3 has 14 amino acids. V lost 3 bases to trimming and J lost 2 bases; unmatched junction nucleotides: 5. Supplemented by reference TRBV30 and TRBJ1-2, the full variable domain reads SQTIHQWPATLVQPVGSPLSLECTVEGTSNPNLYWYRQAAGRGLQLLFYSVGIGQISSEVPQNLSASRPQDRQFILSSKKLLLSDSGFYLCAWRPGTGNYGYTFGSGTRLTVV.

The chain combines TRBV12-3 or TRBV12-4 with TRBJ2-1; D might be TRBD2 (6 bases). Trimming stripped 8 bases from V and 2 bases from J, with 16 bases between. CDR3 length equals 15 residues. CDR3 sequence reads: CASALRLAAYNEQFF. CDR3 coding DNA: TGTGCCAGCGCCCTCCGATTAGCGGCCTACAATGAGCAGTTCTTC.

The rearrangement uses TRBV4-1 and TRBJ2-7; 10 nucleotides match TRBD1. The CDR3 is 18 residues long. Germline CDR1 and CDR2: MGHRA and YSYEKL. Trimming removed 3 bases from V and 6 bases from J; junction bases left unmatched: 17. The CDR3, as DNA: TGCGCCAGCAGCCACCCTTTTACCGGGACAGGGGAATTTCGCGAGCAGTACTTC. This gives the protein CASSHPFTGTGEFREQYF.

The chain has TRBV14 and TRBJ1-2; perhaps TRBD1 as D (6 bases). Trimming pared 5 bases from V and 7 bases from J, leaving 17 bases between. The CDR3 contains 14 residues. Germline V lookup: CDR1 SGHDN, CDR2 FVKESK. The CDR3 loop is CASSSTGLISGYTF. Here the CDR3 DNA reads TGTGCCAGCAGCAGTACAGGGTTGATATCTGGCTACACCTTC.

V is TRBV20-1 and J is TRBJ2-7; 10 nucleotides agree with TRBD2. The germline CDR1 and CDR2 sequences are DFQATT and SNEGSKA (reference sequence). V shed 6 bases, J shed 2 bases, and the junction held 7 bases outside the gene matches. There are 14 residues in the CDR3. The CDR3: CSAVAGGYTYEQYF. The CDR3 DNA reads as TGCAGTGCCGTAGCGGGAGGATATACCTACGAGCAGTACTTC.

The chain uses TRBV2 and TRBJ2-5, with D possibly being TRBD1 or TRBD2 (5 bases each). V was shortened by 7 bases and J by 0 bases, with 9 bases between the two germline ends. Germline V gene sequence: CDR1 SNHLY, CDR2 FYNNEI. The CDR3 contains 13 residues. CDR3 in amino acids: CASMGTDQETQYF. Here the CDR3 DNA reads TGTGCCAGCATGGGGACCGACCAAGAGACCCAGTACTTC.

The chain recombines TRBV20-1 with TRBJ1-5, with 7 bases identical to TRBD1. CDR1 and CDR2 from the germline V gene are DFQATT and SNEGSKA (reference sequence). V shed 5 bases and J 4 bases; nucleotides not matched to a gene: 11. The CDR3 has 15 residues. The CDR3 sequence is CSASSGTAENQPQHF. CDR3 bases: TGCAGTGCTTCTTCCGGGACAGCCGAAAATCAGCCCCAGCATTTT.

The chain combines TRBV6-1 with TRBJ2-7; D unclear. The CDR3 consists of 14 residues. CDR1 and CDR2 from the germline V gene are MNHNS and SASEGT. The V and J ends lost 2 bases and 1 base respectively, with 9 bases between them. CDR3 DNA: TGTGCCAGCAGTGAAAGCTTATGGTCCTACGAGCAGTACTTC. Amino acid sequence: CASSESLWSYEQYF.

The chain joins TRBV27 to TRBJ1-4, with 7 bases lining up with TRBD1. Germline loops: CDR1 MNHEY, CDR2 SMNVEV (reference sequence). The CDR3 consists of 13 residues. The ends lost 6 bases at V and 8 bases at J; junction bases unmatched: 6. CDR3 sequence (DNA): TGTGCCAGCAGAAGGGGGCAATCCGAAAAACTGTTTTTT. Translating gives CASRRGQSEKLFF.

This clonotype has more than one count but fewer than ten. The chain has TRBV5-4 and TRBJ2-3, with 11 bases matching TRBD2. The CDR3 contains 15 residues. The V segment lost 4 bases and the J segment 6 bases; nucleotides outside the gene matches: 7. In germline, CDR1 is SGHNT, CDR2 YYREEE (reference sequence). CDR3 nucleotide sequence: TGTGCCAGCAGCAAGACTAGCGGGGACGCCGATACGCAGTATTTT. This translates into CASSKTSGDADTQYF.

The chain carries TRBV24-1 and TRBJ2-1; D perhaps matches TRBD1 (6 bases). CDR1 and CDR2 from the germline V gene are KGHDR and SFDVKD. Trimming cost V 5 bases and J 6 bases, with 7 bases left between them. This CDR3 has 12 residues. The CDR3 protein is CATSVQGNEQFF. As DNA, the CDR3 is TGTGCCACCAGTGTACAGGGCAATGAGCAGTTCTTC.

The CDR3 region has the DNA TGTGCCAGCAGCTTAGATTCCGGGACTAGCGGGAGCTCCTACAATGAGCAGTTCTTC. This sequence encodes CASSLDSGTSGSSYNEQFF. The J gene is TRBJ2-1, the V gene TRBV7-3; 14 bases line up with TRBD2. CDR1 and CDR2 (germline): SGHTA, FQGTGA. The CDR3 is 19 residues long. The V segment lost 2 bases and the J segment 0 bases; nucleotides outside the gene matches: 6.